Each of the 9 T cell receptor beta chains below was sequenced from the same sample in a study of T cell repertoires in cytomegalovirus infection. TCRdb re-analysed the reads in MiXCR, keeping a single row per CDR3 protein. The sample lists under 600,000 distinct CDR3 sequences, 15% to 20% occurring once. Specimen: CD8+ T cells from PBMCs. Source of these receptors: a human donor in good health (CMV status not recorded). Some clones in this sample may be carry-over from other donors' samples.

This clonotype was counted ten times or more. The rearrangement uses TRBV7-9 and TRBJ1-4, with a tentative D call TRBD1 (5 bases). V lost 2 bases and J 3 bases, leaving 7 bases between the germline ends. Germline loops: CDR1 SEHNR, CDR2 FQNEAQ (reference sequence). The CDR3 is 14 residues long. CDR3 sequence reads: CASSLPGSNEKLFF. The CDR3 DNA sequence: TGTGCCAGCAGCTTACCAGGGTCTAATGAAAAACTGTTTTTT.

At least ten counts were recorded for this clonotype. This chain uses TRBV10-3 with TRBJ2-7; D is unresolved. The CDR3 contains 14 residues. Trimming cost V 7 bases and J 0 bases, with 13 bases left between them. Per the germline V gene, CDR1 is ENHRY and CDR2 is SYGVKD. The CDR3 region has the DNA TGTGCCATCATGGCGGCAGAAGCCTCCTACGAGCAGTACTTC. This encodes CAIMAAEASYEQYF.

The rearrangement uses TRBV19 and TRBJ1-5; D is unclear. This CDR3 region has 15 residues. Germline V gene sequence: CDR1 LNHDA, CDR2 SQIVND (reference sequence). The V end was cut by 3 bases, the J end by 7 bases, with 16 bases between. As DNA, the CDR3 is TGTGCCAGTAGTATTTCGAGGCGAGTGTACCAGCCCCAGCATTTT. The encoded protein is CASSISRRVYQPQHF.

V and J are TRBV19 and TRBJ2-1, with D possibly called TRBD1 or TRBD2 (5 bases each). The CDR3 is 13 residues long. CDR1 is LNHDA, CDR2 SQIVND, per germline (reference sequence). V lost 7 bases and J 7 bases, leaving 14 bases between the germline ends. The CDR3 is CASTRDPPNEQFF. The CDR3 bases are TGTGCCAGTACCCGGGACCCGCCGAATGAGCAGTTCTTC.

This clonotype was detected only a few times. J is TRBJ2-1 and V is TRBV6-5; TRBD1 matches 10 bases. V lost 5 bases and J lost 0; bases outside the gene matches: 4. Germline V lookup: CDR1 MNHEY, CDR2 SVGAGI. The CDR3 is made up of 16 amino acids. The CDR3 bases are TGTGCCAGCAGTGACAGGGGGCTGGCCTCCTACAATGAGCAGTTCTTC. It translates to CASSDRGLASYNEQFF.

The chain combines TRBV11-2 with TRBJ1-4, with unresolved D. From germline, CDR1 is SGHAT and CDR2 FQNNGV. The CDR3 is made up of 12 amino acids. V lost 5 bases and J 7 bases, leaving 8 bases between the germline ends. Here the CDR3 DNA reads TGTGCCAGCAGCCCCCCGGTTGAAAAACTGTTTTTT. Residues: CASSPPVEKLFF.

A word on this clonotype: Mismatch with germline at one junction end may stem from a read error. J is TRBJ1-6 and V is TRBV29-1; D gene unclear. CDR3 size: 15 residues. The germline CDR1 and CDR2 sequences are SQVTM and ANQGSEA. CDR3 region: CSVESGTENNSPLQF. CDR3 nucleotide sequence: TGCAGCGTTGAAAGTGGTACTGAGAATAATTCACCCCTCCAATTT.

This clonotype has a handful of counts. The V call is TRBV11-2, the J call TRBJ2-5; a weak D match, TRBD2 (6 bases). The V end was cut by 3 bases, the J end by 4 bases, with 15 bases between. Germline CDR1 is SGHAT and CDR2 is FQNNGV. There are 15 residues in the CDR3. CDR3 amino acids: CASSFGGGASETQYF. DNA for the CDR3: TGTGCCAGCAGCTTCGGGGGAGGAGCCTCAGAGACCCAGTACTTC. Together with reference TRBV11-2 and TRBJ2-5, the CDR3 gives the full variable domain: EAGVAQSPRYKIIEKRQSVAFWCNPISGHATLYWYQQILGQGPKLLIQFQNNGVVDDSQLPKDRFSAERLKGVDSTLKIQPAKLEDSAVYLCASSFGGGASETQYFGPGTRLLVL.

This clonotype was seen many times. At one end, the junction sequence differs from germline, possibly due to a read error. This chain links TRBV28 with TRBJ2-1, with D possibly being TRBD1 (6 bases). The CDR3 runs to 14 residues. The germline V gene encodes CDR1 MDHEN and CDR2 SYDVKM. CDR3 sequence (DNA): TGTGCCAGCACTTTACAGGGAAGTAACAATGAGCAGTTCTTC. Protein: CASTLQGSNNEQFF.